A selection of T cell receptor beta chains follows, all from one sample in a study of shared clonotypes between healthy human individuals. Method: immunoSEQ multiplex PCR; TCRdb's copy keeps in-frame clones and lacks some. The profile covers 300,000 to 350,000 clones, with roughly 70% appearing a single time and about 10% taken by the ten largest. The specimen was memory CD4+ T cells sorted from blood. The receptors here all came from a man aged 25 to 40 in good health. Both conserved end residues are trimmed from each CDR3.

V gene: TRBV5-4; J gene: TRBJ2-5; CDR3 protein: ASSLAAARAAETQY
V gene: TRBV5-4; J gene: TRBJ2-3; CDR3 protein: ASSLFWKGTDTQY
V gene: TRBV27; J gene: TRBJ2-2; CDR3 protein: ASSPRSGLAGPGELF
V gene: TRBV9; J gene: TRBJ2-3; CDR3 protein: ASSSRLAGADTQY
V gene: TRBV5-1; J gene: TRBJ2-2; CDR3 protein: ASSGQGQPGELF
V gene: TRBV5-1; J gene: TRBJ2-3; CDR3 protein: ASSLARDSLSTDTQY
V gene: TRBV28; J gene: TRBJ2-1; CDR3 protein: ASSSSWTGIYNEQF
V gene: TRBV27; J gene: TRBJ1-2; CDR3 protein: ASSLEGGGGYT
V gene: TRBV10-1; J gene: TRBJ2-1; CDR3 protein: ASRDSTGEQF
V gene: TRBV6-1; J gene: TRBJ2-7; CDR3 protein: ASSETGTSGSYEQY
V gene: TRBV10-3; J gene: TRBJ2-7; CDR3 protein: AISESSGRYEQY
V gene: TRBV2; J gene: TRBJ2-2; CDR3 protein: ASRRQITGELF
V gene: TRBV6-5; J gene: TRBJ1-2; CDR3 protein: ASSYTGSRGYT
V gene: TRBV18; J gene: TRBJ2-5; CDR3 protein: ASSETRIGETQY
V gene: TRBV2; J gene: TRBJ2-3; CDR3 protein: ASSARTSGLTDTQY
V gene: TRBV5-4; J gene: TRBJ2-2; CDR3 protein: ASRTDMNTGELF
V gene: TRBV5-6; J gene: TRBJ2-7; CDR3 protein: ASSLRVSGSSYEQY
V gene: TRBV7-2; J gene: TRBJ1-1; CDR3 protein: ASSSRLNTEAF
V gene: TRBV29-1; J gene: TRBJ2-5; CDR3 protein: SVAIGETQY
V gene: TRBV27; J gene: TRBJ2-7; CDR3 protein: ASSPRANYEQY
V gene: TRBV28; J gene: TRBJ2-7; CDR3 protein: ASSLPTTGAPYEQY
V gene: TRBV2; J gene: TRBJ2-7; CDR3 protein: ASIKETYEQY